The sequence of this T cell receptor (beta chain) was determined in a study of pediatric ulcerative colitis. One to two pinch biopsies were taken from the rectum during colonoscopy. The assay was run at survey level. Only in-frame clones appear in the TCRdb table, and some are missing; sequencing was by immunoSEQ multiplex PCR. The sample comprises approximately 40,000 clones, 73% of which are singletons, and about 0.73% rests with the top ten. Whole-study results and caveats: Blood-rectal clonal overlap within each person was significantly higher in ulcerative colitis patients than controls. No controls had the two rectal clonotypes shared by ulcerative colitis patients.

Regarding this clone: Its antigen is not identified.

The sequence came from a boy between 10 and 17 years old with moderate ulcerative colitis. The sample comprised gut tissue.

DNA for the CDR3: TGTGCCAGCAGTAGGAGGGCCGGGAATGAGCAGTTCTTC. This codes for CASSRRAGNEQFF. This rearrangement joins TRBV2 to TRBJ2-1, with D perhaps matching TRBD2 (6 bases). The CDR3 extends over 13 amino acids. The V and J ends lost 5 bases and 7 bases respectively, with 12 bases between them. Germline-derived CDR1 and CDR2 are SNHLY and FYNNEI. The variable domain in full, completed from reference TRBV2 and TRBJ2-1, reads EPEVTQTPSHQVTQMGQEVILRCVPISNHLYFYWYRQILGQKVEFLVSFYNNEISEKSEIFDDQFSVERPDGSNFTLKIRSTKLEDSAMYFCASSRRAGNEQFFGPGTRLTVL.